The 9 T cell receptor beta chains presented below share a single source sample, sequenced in a study of T cell clones after liver transplantation. Only in-frame clones appear in the TCRdb table, and some are missing; sequencing was by immunoSEQ multiplex PCR. In the table there are tens of thousands of clones, around four fifths of which are singletons. This specimen consisted of CD4+ T cells from blood, obtained at the 22-month timepoint. The receptors here all came from a human patient who received a liver transplant. Some T cells may trace back to the graft donor.

The J gene is TRBJ2-7, the V gene TRBV4-1; D perhaps matches TRBD1 (6 bases). Trimming took off 4 bases at V and 0 bases at J, with 13 bases between the two ends. Germline V gene lookup returns CDR1 MGHRA and CDR2 YSYEKL. The CDR3 has 15 residues. CDR3 sequence: CASSLAGQSSYEQYF. CDR3 nucleotides: TGCGCCAGCAGCCTTGCAGGACAGAGCTCCTACGAGCAGTACTTC.

This clone has just one count. This chain connects TRBV18 to TRBJ1-3; D call uncertain. This CDR3 is 16 amino acids long. Trimming took 2 bases from V and 0 from J, leaving 11 bases between them. Looked up from germline, CDR1 is KGHSH and CDR2 is LQKENI. CDR3 region: CASSPIWSSSGNTIYF. For the CDR3, the DNA is TGTGCCAGCTCACCAATCTGGTCCTCCTCTGGAAACACCATATATTTT.

This chain connects TRBV6-6 to TRBJ1-1, with D perhaps matching TRBD1 (5 bases). CDR3 length equals 14 residues. V was shortened by 2 bases and J by 6 bases, with 13 bases between the two germline ends. Germline V gene data show CDR1 as MNHNY and CDR2 as SVGAGI (reference sequence). The CDR3 DNA follows: TGTGCCAGCAGTTACGGTCCAGGGAGCCCTGAAGCTTTCTTT. Translated, it gives CASSYGPGSPEAFF.

This clone was counted many times. The CDR3, as DNA: TGTGCCAGCAGCCGGTCCCCTCCGGAGACCCAGTACTTC. Translated: CASSRSPPETQYF. The rearrangement links TRBV14 to TRBJ2-5; unclear D gene. Germline CDR1 is SGHDN and CDR2 is FVKESK. V lost 4 bases, J lost 5 bases, and 11 bases lay in between. This CDR3 comprises 13 residues.

The chain combines TRBV4-2 with TRBJ1-1, with TRBD1 matching over 12 bases. V lost 4 bases, J lost 1 base, and 4 bases stayed unmatched. CDR3 length: 16 residues. CDR1 is LGHNA and CDR2 is YNFKEQ in the germline V gene. This chain's CDR3 is CASSPGGQGANTEAFF. The CDR3 region has the DNA TGTGCCAGCAGCCCCGGGGGACAGGGGGCGAACACTGAAGCTTTCTTT.

This clone has only one observation. The chain joins TRBV7-9 to TRBJ1-2; perhaps TRBD1 as D (5 bases). CDR1 and CDR2 (germline): SEHNR, FQNEAQ (reference sequence). This CDR3 is built from 14 residues. Between the trimmed V and J ends, which lost 5 bases and 3 bases, there was a span of 13 bases. The CDR3 spells CASSPHRSDYGYTF. CDR3 sequence (DNA): TGTGCCAGCAGCCCCCACAGGTCCGACTATGGCTACACCTTC.

This chain links TRBV27 with TRBJ1-2; D is perhaps TRBD1 (6 bases). The CDR3 length is 13 residues. Germline loops: CDR1 MNHEY, CDR2 SMNVEV (reference sequence). V dropped 8 bases and J dropped 8 bases, with 18 bases sitting between them. The CDR3 coding sequence is TGTGCCAGCGCGTGGGACACCCGTGTCGGCTACACCTTC. Translation: CASAWDTRVGYTF.

The genes are TRBV5-6 and TRBJ2-1; D gene ambiguous. The germline CDR1 and CDR2 sequences are SGHDT and YYEEEE. The CDR3 totals 15 residues. Trimming removed 3 bases from V and 1 base from J, with 11 bases in between. CDR3 sequence (DNA): TGTGCCAGCAGCTACGGCGCAGGATCCTACAATGAGCAGTTCTTC. The encoded protein is CASSYGAGSYNEQFF.

The chain recombines TRBV27 with TRBJ2-3; D might be TRBD2 (5 bases). The length of the CDR3 is 22 residues. V lost 7 bases and J 0 bases, leaving 35 bases between the germline ends. Germline CDR1 MNHEY, CDR2 SMNVEV (reference sequence). The CDR3 protein is CASNTPPHLGLDIFTSTDTQYF. The CDR3 DNA follows: TGTGCCAGCAACACCCCCCCCCACCTCGGACTCGATATCTTTACTAGCACAGATACGCAGTATTTT.